Below are 2 T cell receptor beta chains sequenced from a single sample in a study of regulatory T cells in long-lasting Graves disease. HTBI primers from iRepertoire and Arm-PCR of CDR3 regions yielded the TCR beta libraries. TCRdb reprocessed the multiplex PCR reads with MiXCR, giving one entry per CDR3 protein. Of 350,000 to 500,000 distinct CDR3 sequences listed, around 13% are singletons. As for time point: newly diagnosed GD, antithyroid drugs for less than 3 months. RNA from PBMCs was the source of the TCR library. The same sample was also studied in work on T cells in Graves' hyperthyroidism and ophthalmopathy.

The sequences come from peripheral blood mononuclear cells (PBMCs), collected at new diagnosis, from a patient treated with antithyroid drugs. The receptors originated from a woman aged 45-60 years with Graves disease.

This clonotype was seen a handful of times. The chain has TRBV7-6 and TRBJ2-5, with TRBD2 matching over 8 bases. The CDR3 runs 15 residues. Germline values: CDR1 SGHVS, CDR2 FNYEAQ. V dropped 5 bases and J dropped 4; count of bases not matched to a gene: 9. In DNA form, the CDR3 reads TGTGCCAGCAGCCTTATAGCGGGACCACGAGAGACCCAGTACTTC. Its protein is CASSLIAGPRETQYF.

This clonotype was recorded many times. V usage is TRBV30 and J usage is TRBJ1-1, with 8 bases that match TRBD1. Germline lookup yields CDR1 GTSNPN and CDR2 SVGIG (reference sequence). CDR3 length: 14 amino acids. The V gene end was trimmed by 1 base and the J gene end by 1 base; junction bases not matched to a gene: 2. The CDR3 DNA sequence: TGTGCCTGGAGTGACGACAGGGGGAACACTGAAGCTTTCTTT. It is translated as CAWSDDRGNTEAFF.